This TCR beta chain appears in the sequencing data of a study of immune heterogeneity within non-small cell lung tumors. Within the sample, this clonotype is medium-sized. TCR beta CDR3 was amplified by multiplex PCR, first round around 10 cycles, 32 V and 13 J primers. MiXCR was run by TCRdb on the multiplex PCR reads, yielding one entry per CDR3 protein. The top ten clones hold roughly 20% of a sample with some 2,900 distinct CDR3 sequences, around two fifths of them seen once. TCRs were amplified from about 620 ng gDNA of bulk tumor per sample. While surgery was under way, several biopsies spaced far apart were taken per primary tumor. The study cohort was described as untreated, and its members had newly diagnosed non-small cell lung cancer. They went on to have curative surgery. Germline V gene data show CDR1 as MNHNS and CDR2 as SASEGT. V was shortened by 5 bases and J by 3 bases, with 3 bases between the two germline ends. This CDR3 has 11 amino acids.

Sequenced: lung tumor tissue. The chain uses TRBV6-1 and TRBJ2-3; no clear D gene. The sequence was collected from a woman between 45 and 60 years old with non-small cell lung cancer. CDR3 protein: CASSLTDTQYF. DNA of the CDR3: TGTGCCAGCAGTCTGACAGATACGCAGTATTTT.